This TCR beta chain emerged from a study of T cells in Graves' hyperthyroidism and ophthalmopathy. The sample holds one count of this clonotype. Its antigen remains unknown. V gave up 2 bases and J gave up 7 bases, with 11 bases separating them. The CDR3 loop spans 13 amino acids. The V gene's germline CDR1 is SEHNR and CDR2 FQNEAQ (reference sequence). Regarding the study as a whole: Ophthalmopathy, as predicted by the model, came a median roughly 6.3 months after the prediction.

Absence of ophthalmopathy progression within 18 months defined stable Graves' hyperthyroidism. In patients aged 18 to 65, hyperthyroidism was newly diagnosed, with duration under 2 months. Template material for amplifying TCR beta CDR3 regions consisted of RNA transcripts. Carried out on the TCR CDR3, a first-round RT-PCR used the HTBI primer set. Using its own MiXCR run on the multiplex PCR reads, TCRdb lists one record per CDR3 protein. The sample includes about 700,000 distinct CDR3 sequences, 12% to 15% seen only once; the top ten take 10% to 13%. Sequenced input: blood. The chain has TRBV7-9 and TRBJ1-1; D is undetermined. This receptor was identified in a young woman with Graves' hyperthyroidism. In nucleotides, the CDR3 is TGTGCCAGCAGCTTAACGGAAGGCGGTGAAGCTTTCTTT. This sequence encodes CASSLTEGGEAFF.